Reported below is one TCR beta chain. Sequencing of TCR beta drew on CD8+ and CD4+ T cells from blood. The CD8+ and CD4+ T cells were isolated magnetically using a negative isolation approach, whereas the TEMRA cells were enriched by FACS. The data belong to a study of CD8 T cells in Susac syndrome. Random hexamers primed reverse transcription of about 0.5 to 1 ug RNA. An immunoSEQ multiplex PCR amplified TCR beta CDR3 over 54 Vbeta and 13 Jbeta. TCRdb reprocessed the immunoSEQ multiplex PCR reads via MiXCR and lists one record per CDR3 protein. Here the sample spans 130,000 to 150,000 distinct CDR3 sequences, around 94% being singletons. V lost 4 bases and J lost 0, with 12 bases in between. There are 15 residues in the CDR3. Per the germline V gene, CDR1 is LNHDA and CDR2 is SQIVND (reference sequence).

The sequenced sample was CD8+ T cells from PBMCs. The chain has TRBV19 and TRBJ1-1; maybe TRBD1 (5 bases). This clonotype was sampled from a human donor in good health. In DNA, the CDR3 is TGTGCCAGTAGTACCCATGGGGCCATGAACACTGAAGCTTTCTTT. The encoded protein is CASSTHGAMNTEAFF.